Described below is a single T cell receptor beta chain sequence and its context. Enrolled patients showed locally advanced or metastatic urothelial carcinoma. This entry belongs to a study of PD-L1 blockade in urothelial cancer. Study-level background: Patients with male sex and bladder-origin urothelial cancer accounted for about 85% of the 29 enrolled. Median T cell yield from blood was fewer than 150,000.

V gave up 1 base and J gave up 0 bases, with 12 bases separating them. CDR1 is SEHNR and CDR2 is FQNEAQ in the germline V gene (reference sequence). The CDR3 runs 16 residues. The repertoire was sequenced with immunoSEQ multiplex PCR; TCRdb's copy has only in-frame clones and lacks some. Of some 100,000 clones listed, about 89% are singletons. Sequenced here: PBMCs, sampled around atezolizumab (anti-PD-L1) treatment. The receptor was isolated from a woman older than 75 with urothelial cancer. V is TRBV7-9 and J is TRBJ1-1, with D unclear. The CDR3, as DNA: TGTGCCAGCAGCTTAGATGATGCGGGGTTGAACACTGAAGCTTTCTTT. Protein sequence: CASSLDDAGLNTEAFF.